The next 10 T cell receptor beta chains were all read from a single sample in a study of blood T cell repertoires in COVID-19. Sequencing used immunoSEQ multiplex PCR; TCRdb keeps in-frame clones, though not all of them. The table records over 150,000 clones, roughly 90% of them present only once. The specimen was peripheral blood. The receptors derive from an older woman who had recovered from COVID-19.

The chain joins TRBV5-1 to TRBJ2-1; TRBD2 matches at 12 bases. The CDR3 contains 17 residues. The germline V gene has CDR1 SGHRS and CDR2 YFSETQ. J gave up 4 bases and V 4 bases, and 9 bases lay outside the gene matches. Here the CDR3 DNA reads TGCGCCAGCAGCATGACTAGCGGGGGAACTTTATACAATGAGCAGTTCTTC. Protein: CASSMTSGGTLYNEQFF.

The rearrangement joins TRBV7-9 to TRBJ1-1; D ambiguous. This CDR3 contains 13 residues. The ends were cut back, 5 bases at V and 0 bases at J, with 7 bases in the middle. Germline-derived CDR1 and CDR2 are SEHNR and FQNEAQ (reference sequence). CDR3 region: CASSPTLNTEAFF. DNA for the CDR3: TGTGCCAGCAGCCCAACATTGAACACTGAAGCTTTCTTT.

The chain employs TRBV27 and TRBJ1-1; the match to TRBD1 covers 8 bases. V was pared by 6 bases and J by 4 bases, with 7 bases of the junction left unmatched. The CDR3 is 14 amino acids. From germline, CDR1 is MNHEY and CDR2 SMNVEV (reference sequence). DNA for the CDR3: TGTGCCAGCAGCCCCAGGGGGCCGGGCACTGAAGCTTTCTTT. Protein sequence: CASSPRGPGTEAFF.

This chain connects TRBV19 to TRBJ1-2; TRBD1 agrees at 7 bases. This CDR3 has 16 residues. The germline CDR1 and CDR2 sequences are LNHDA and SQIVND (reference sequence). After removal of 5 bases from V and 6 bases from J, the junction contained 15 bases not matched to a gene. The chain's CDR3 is CASSPGQEATGNGYTF. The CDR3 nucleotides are TGTGCCAGTAGTCCAGGACAGGAAGCGACGGGGAATGGCTACACCTTC.

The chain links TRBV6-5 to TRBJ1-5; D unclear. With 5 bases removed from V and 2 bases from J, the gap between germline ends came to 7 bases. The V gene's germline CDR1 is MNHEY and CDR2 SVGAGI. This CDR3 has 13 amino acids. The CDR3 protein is CASSRGGNQPQHF. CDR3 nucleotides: TGTGCCAGCAGTCGGGGAGGCAATCAGCCCCAGCATTTT.

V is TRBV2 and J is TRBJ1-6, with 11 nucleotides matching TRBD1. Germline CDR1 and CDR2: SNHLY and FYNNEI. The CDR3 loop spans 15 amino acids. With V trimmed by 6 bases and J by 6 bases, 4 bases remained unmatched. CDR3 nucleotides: TGTGCCAGCAGGGGGGGACAGGGGGGTAATTCACCCCTCCACTTT. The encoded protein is CASRGGQGGNSPLHF.

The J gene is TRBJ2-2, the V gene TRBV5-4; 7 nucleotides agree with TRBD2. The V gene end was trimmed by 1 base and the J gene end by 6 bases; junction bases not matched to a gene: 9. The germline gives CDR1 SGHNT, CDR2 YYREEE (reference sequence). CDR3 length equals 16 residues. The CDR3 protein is CASSLSPRGGAGELFF. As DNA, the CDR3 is TGTGCCAGCAGCTTGAGCCCCCGCGGGGGAGCCGGGGAGCTGTTTTTT. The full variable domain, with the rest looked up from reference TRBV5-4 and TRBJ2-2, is ETGVTQSPTHLIKTRGQQVTLRCSSQSGHNTVSWYQQALGQGPQFIFQYYREEENGRGNFPPRFSGLQFPNYSSELNVNALELDDSALYLCASSLSPRGGAGELFFGEGSRLTVL.

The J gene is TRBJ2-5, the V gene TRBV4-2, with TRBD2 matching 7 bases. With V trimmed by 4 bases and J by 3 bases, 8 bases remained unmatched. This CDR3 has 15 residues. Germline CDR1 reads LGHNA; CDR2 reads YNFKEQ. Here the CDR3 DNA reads TGTGCCAGCAGCCCGAAGGCCGGGACTAAAGAGACCCAGTACTTC. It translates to CASSPKAGTKETQYF.

The CDR3 nucleotides are TGCGCCAGCAGCCAAGTAGGGGTGGGCAGTATGGTATCTGGAAACACCATATATTTT. Translated, it gives CASSQVGVGSMVSGNTIYF. The V gene is TRBV4-1, the J gene TRBJ1-3; D might be TRBD1 (5 bases). This CDR3 region has 19 residues. Germline loops: CDR1 MGHRA, CDR2 YSYEKL. With 1 base removed from V and 1 base from J, the gap between germline ends came to 20 bases.

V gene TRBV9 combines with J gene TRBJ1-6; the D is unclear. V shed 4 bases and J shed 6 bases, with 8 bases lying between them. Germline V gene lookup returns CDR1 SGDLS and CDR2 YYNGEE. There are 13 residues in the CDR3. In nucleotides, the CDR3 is TGTGCCAGCAGCCCAGACACTAATTCACCCCTCCACTTT. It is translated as CASSPDTNSPLHF.